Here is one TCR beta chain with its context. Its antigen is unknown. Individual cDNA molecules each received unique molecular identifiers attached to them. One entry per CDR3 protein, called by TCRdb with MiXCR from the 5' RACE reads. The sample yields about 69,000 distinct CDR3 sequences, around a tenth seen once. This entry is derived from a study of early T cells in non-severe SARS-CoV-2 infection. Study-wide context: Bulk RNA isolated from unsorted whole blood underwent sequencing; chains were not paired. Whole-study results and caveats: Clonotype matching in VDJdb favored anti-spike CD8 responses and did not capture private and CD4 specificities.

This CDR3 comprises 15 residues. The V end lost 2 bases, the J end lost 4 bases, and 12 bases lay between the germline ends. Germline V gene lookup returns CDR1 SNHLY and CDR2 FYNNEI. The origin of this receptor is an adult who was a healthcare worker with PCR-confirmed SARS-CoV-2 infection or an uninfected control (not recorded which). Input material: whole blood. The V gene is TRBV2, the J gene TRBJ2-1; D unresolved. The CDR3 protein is CASSETSDAYNEQFF. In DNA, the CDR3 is TGTGCCAGCAGTGAAACGTCAGATGCGTACAATGAGCAGTTCTTC.